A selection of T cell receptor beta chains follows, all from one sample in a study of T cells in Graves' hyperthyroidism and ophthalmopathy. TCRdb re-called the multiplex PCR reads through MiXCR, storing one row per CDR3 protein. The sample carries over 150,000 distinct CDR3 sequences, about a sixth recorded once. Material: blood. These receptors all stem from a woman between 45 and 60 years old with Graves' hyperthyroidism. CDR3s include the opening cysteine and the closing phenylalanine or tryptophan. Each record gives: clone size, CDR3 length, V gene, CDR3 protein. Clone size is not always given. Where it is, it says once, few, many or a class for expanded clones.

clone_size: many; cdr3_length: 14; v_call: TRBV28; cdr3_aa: CASSLAMVGIEQFF
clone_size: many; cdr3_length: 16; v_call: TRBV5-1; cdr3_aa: CASSSNSGGSSYEQYF
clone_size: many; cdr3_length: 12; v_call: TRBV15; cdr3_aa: CATSRDHQNQHF
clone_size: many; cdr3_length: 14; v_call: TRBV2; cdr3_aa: CASRSGQLNTEAFF
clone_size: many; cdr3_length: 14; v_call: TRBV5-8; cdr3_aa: CASSLGGLRYGYTF
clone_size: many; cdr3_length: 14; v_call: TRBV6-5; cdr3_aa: CASSYSGVGNTIYF
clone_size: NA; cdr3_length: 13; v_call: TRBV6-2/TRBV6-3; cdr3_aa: CASSLGTGLGYTF
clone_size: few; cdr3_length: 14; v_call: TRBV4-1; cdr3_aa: CASSQGRQGQPQHF
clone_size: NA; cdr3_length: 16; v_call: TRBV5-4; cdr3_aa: CASSWDTSVSYNEQFF
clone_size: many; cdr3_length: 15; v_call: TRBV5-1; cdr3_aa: CASSLGQTSTDTQYF
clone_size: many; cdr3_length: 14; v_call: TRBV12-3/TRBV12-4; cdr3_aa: CASRSDRVVETQYF
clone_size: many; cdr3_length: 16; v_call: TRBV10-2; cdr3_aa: CASSPSPGTSTYEQYF
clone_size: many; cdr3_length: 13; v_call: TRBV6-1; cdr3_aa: CASSAAKNTEAFF
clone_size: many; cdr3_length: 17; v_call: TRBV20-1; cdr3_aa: CSAPIRSETPGSGKLFF
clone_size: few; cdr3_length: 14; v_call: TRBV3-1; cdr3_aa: CASSQDRDRNGYTF
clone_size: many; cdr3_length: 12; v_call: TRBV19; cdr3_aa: CASSIYGQPQHF
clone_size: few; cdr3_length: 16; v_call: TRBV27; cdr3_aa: CASSQPLTGGYTEAFF
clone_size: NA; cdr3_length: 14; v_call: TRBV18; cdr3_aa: CASSPLQGAEGYTF
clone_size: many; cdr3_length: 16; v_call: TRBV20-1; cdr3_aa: CSARDPASRYTDTQYF
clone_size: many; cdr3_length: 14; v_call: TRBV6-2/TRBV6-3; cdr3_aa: CASTQTGEAGELFF
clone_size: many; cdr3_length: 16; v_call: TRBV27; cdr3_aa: CASSLLNPAGVETQYF
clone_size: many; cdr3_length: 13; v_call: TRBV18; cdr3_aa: CASSRTPNTEAFF
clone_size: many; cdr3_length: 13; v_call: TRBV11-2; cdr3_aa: CASSLGRYTEAFF
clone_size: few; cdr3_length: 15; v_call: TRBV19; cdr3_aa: CASSWMTRQRDTQYF
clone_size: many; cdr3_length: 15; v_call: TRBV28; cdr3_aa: CASSSEGGARYGYTF
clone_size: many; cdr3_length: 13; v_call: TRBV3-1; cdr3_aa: CASSYGRAYEQYF
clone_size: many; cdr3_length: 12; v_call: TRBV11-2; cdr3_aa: CASSTPPPFYTF
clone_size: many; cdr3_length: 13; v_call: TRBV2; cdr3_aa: CASSAGTFNEQYF
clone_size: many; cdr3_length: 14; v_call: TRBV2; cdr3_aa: CASRGTGIQETQYF
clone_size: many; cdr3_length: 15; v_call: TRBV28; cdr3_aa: CASSLSGTGNEKLFF
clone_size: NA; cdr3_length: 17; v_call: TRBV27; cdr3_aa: CASSSFPPGTGNYGYTF
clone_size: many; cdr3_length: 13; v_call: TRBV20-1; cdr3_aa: CSARVRSNQPQHF
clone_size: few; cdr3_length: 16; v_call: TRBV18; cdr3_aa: CASSPRIGQGDNEQFF
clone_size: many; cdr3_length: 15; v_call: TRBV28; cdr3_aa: CASSKNRGRGQPQHF
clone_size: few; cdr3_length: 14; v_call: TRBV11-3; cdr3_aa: CASSSGDHSYGQYF
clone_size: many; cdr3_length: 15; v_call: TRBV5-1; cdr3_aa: CASSFGRAVAGEQYF
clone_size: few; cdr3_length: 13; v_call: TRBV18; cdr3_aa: CASSPSRLETQYF
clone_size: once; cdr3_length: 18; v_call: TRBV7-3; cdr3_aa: CASSLSPLGTQNTGELFF
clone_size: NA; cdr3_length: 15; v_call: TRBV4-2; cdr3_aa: CASSRGELGIGEQYF
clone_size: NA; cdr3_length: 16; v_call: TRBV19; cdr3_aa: CASSGETSGSAYEQYF
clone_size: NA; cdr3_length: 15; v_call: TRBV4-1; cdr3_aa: CASSQEQVSGNTIYF
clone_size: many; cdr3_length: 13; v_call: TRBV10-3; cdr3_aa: CAISGQRGNEQYF
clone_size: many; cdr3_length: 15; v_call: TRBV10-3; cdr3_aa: CAISESGTGRDTQYF
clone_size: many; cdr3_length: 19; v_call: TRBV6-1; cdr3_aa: CASSELVILFLQGTDTQYF
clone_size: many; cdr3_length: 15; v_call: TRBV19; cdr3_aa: CASSMGRVSNQPQHF
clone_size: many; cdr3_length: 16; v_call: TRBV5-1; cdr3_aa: CASSLQGSSGANVLTF
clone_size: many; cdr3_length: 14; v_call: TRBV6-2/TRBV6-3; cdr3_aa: CASSWPSGVYEQFF
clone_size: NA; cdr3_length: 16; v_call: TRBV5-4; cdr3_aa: CASSPRTGGRSTEAFF
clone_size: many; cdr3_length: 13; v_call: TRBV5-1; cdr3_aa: CASSEFRNTEAFF
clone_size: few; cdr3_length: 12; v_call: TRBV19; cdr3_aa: CASSLQQAPYTF
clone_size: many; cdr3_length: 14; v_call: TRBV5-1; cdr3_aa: CASSPDSTNEKLFF
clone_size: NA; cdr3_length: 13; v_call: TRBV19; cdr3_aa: CASSNGGFYGYTF
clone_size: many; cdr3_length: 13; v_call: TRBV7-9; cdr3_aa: CASSPGPSTEAFF
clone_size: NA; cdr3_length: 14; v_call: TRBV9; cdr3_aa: CASSVDEGGYEQFF
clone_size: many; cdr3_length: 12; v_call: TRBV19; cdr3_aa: CASMDTTYEQYF
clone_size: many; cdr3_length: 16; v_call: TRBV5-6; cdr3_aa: CASSPNLGQLNTEAFF
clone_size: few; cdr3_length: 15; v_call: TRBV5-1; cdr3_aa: CASSSSQGHESPLHF
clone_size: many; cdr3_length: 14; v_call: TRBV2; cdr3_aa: CASSDRVYFYGYTF